The 18 T cell receptor beta chains below all came from one sample that was sequenced in a study of T cell responses to AZD1222 COVID-19 vaccine. Data came from immunoSEQ multiplex PCR; TCRdb stores just in-frame clones and leaves some out. The sample yields approximately 97,000 clones, approximately 91% seen once. This sample comprised peripheral blood, obtained on day 0 of AZD1222 vaccination. The receptors derive from an adult in good health.

This chain joins TRBV5-4 and TRBJ2-1; D remains unclear. Germline V CDR1 and CDR2: SGHNT, YYREEE (reference sequence). With 0 bases removed from V and 6 bases from J, the gap between germline ends came to 10 bases. This CDR3 has 14 amino acids. CDR3 residues: CASSLARSSNEQFF. The CDR3 region has the DNA TGTGCCAGCAGCTTGGCCCGGAGTAGCAATGAGCAGTTCTTC.

CDR3 sequence: CASSLSGSDTEAFF. The CDR3 DNA is TGTGCCAGCAGCTTATCAGGGAGTGATACTGAAGCTTTCTTT. The genes are TRBV7-9 and TRBJ1-1; D possibly corresponds to TRBD1 (5 bases). The V end was cut by 2 bases, the J end by 5 bases, with 12 bases between. Germline-derived CDR1 and CDR2 are SEHNR and FQNEAQ (reference sequence). The CDR3 runs 14 residues.

J is TRBJ1-1 and V is TRBV3-1 (or the pseudogene TRBV3-2); D unresolved. Trimming cost V 0 bases and J 11 bases, with 10 bases left between them. From germline, CDR1 is LGHDT and CDR2 YNNKEL (reference sequence). The CDR3 is 12 amino acids. Here the CDR3 DNA reads TGTGCCAGCAGCCAAGAAGAGGGTGGGGCTTTCTTT. Its protein is CASSQEEGGAFF.

This chain links TRBV19 with TRBJ1-5; D possibly corresponds to TRBD1 (5 bases). This CDR3 comprises 15 residues. Germline V gene data show CDR1 as LNHDA and CDR2 as SQIVND (reference sequence). V lost 1 base and J lost 4, with 11 bases in between. CDR3 sequence: CASSIGRVGNQPQHF. The CDR3 coding sequence is TGTGCCAGTAGTATAGGCAGGGTGGGGAATCAGCCCCAGCATTTT.

V gene TRBV7-9 combines with J gene TRBJ1-3; no definite D call. Germline values: CDR1 SEHNR, CDR2 FQNEAQ (reference sequence). Trimming shortened V by 1 base and J by 0 bases, and 1 base separated the two germline ends. The CDR3 has 13 residues. The CDR3 DNA follows: TGTGCCAGCAGCTTAGTCTCTGGAAACACCATATATTTT. This gives the protein CASSLVSGNTIYF.

V is TRBV30 and J is TRBJ1-2; possible D gene TRBD1, 6 bases. CDR3 length: 12 residues. Germline CDR1 is GTSNPN and CDR2 is SVGIG (reference sequence). V was trimmed by 4 bases and J by 2 bases, leaving 8 bases between them. CDR3 residues: CAWTRGNYGYTF. CDR3 DNA sequence: TGTGCCTGGACCAGGGGAAACTATGGCTACACCTTC.

This clone was detected once. The chain has TRBV5-1 and TRBJ1-1, with a tentative D call TRBD1 (5 bases). CDR1 is SGHRS and CDR2 is YFSETQ in the germline V gene. The ends were cut back, 0 bases at V and 3 bases at J, with 9 bases in the middle. The length of the CDR3 is 14 residues. Here the CDR3 DNA reads TGCGCCAGCAGCTTGGATGGGGGTTACACTGAAGCTTTCTTT. This codes for CASSLDGGYTEAFF.

V is TRBV19 and J is TRBJ1-2; D may be TRBD1 (6 bases). The CDR3 totals 14 residues. Germline V lookup: CDR1 LNHDA, CDR2 SQIVND (reference sequence). Trimming took off 3 bases at V and 5 bases at J, with 13 bases between the two ends. CDR3 residues: CASSIRDRMYGYTF. The CDR3 DNA follows: TGTGCCAGTAGTATTCGTGACAGGATGTATGGCTACACCTTC.

This sequence joins TRBV5-1 and TRBJ2-7; 9 bases are a match to TRBD1. The CDR3 has 13 amino acids. Trimming removed 4 bases from V and 5 bases from J; junction bases left unmatched: 4. CDR1 and CDR2 from the germline V gene are SGHRS and YFSETQ. The CDR3 here is CASSAGTGNEQYF. The CDR3 bases are TGCGCCAGCAGCGCCGGGACAGGGAACGAGCAGTACTTC. Looking up the rest from reference TRBV5-1 and TRBJ2-7 gives the full variable domain: KAGVTQTPRYLIKTRGQQVTLSCSPISGHRSVSWYQQTPGQGLQFLFEYFSETQRNKGNFPGRFSGRQFSNSRSEMNVSTLELGDSALYLCASSAGTGNEQYFGPGTRLTVT.

This clone has a single count. The chain has TRBV2 and TRBJ1-2, with a weak D call TRBD1 (5 bases). The ends were cut back, 1 base at V and 4 bases at J, with 13 bases in the middle. The CDR3 has 15 amino acids. Germline V gives CDR1 SNHLY, CDR2 FYNNEI. CDR3 DNA sequence: TGTGCCAGCAGTGAAGGTGACAGTGAGGCCTATGGCTACACCTTC. It specifies CASSEGDSEAYGYTF.

This chain joins TRBV15 and TRBJ1-1; D gene unclear. CDR1 is LNHNV, CDR2 YYDKDF, per germline (reference sequence). V was shortened by 2 bases and J by 1 base, with 14 bases between the two germline ends. The CDR3 is made up of 16 amino acids. CDR3 protein: CATSRPREHPNTEAFF. In DNA form, the CDR3 reads TGTGCCACCAGCAGACCTCGGGAACACCCGAACACTGAAGCTTTCTTT.

The rearrangement joins TRBV3-1 (or the pseudogene TRBV3-2) to TRBJ2-1; D is tentatively TRBD1 or TRBD2 (5 bases each). In germline, CDR1 is LGHDT, CDR2 YNNKEL (reference sequence). This CDR3 has 13 amino acids. The germline V and J ends were trimmed by 4 bases and 12 bases, with 16 bases remaining between them. The CDR3 nucleotides are TGTGCCAGCAGCCGAGGCGACAGCGGCGGGCAGTTCTTC. The encoded protein is CASSRGDSGGQFF.

The V gene is TRBV7-3, the J gene TRBJ2-1; the D is unclear. With 1 base removed from V and 7 bases from J, the gap between germline ends came to 8 bases. Per germline, CDR1 SGHTA and CDR2 FQGTGA. The CDR3 extends over 13 amino acids. CDR3 in DNA: TGTGCCAGCAGCTTAATTGAAGGGAATGAGCAGTTCTTC. It yields the protein CASSLIEGNEQFF. The whole variable domain, remainder taken from reference TRBV7-3 and TRBJ2-1, is GAGVSQTPSNKVTEKGKYVELRCDPISGHTALYWYRQSLGQGPEFLIYFQGTGAADDSGLPNDRFFAVRPEGSVSTLKIQRTERGDSAVYLCASSLIEGNEQFFGPGTRLTVL.

The chain is built from TRBV5-4 and TRBJ1-2; 9 nucleotides align to TRBD1. The germline gives CDR1 SGHNT, CDR2 YYREEE (reference sequence). This CDR3 is 16 amino acids long. V shed 4 bases, J shed 8 bases, and the junction held 15 bases outside the gene matches. The CDR3 DNA sequence: TGTGCCAGCAGCCCACTTAATCCGGGACAGGGACACGGCTACACCTTC. It yields the protein CASSPLNPGQGHGYTF.

The V gene is TRBV10-2, the J gene TRBJ2-5; D is ambiguous. The V gene's germline CDR1 is WSHSY and CDR2 SAAADI. This CDR3 spans 13 amino acids. V was clipped by 2 bases and J by 2 bases, with 6 bases between them. The CDR3 DNA is TGCGCCAGCAGTGAGGCCCGTCAAGAGACCCAGTACTTC. This encodes CASSEARQETQYF.

This chain uses TRBV28 with TRBJ2-3; D uncertain. Between the trimmed V and J ends, which lost 8 bases and 3 bases, there was a span of 15 bases. Germline V gene data show CDR1 as MDHEN and CDR2 as SYDVKM. The CDR3 is made up of 14 amino acids. In DNA form, the CDR3 reads TGTGCCAGCCGGCCCGAAGGAGAGACAGATACGCAGTATTTT. Translation: CASRPEGETDTQYF.

The chain joins TRBV27 to TRBJ2-5; D may correspond to TRBD1 or TRBD2 (5 bases each). Germline CDR1 is MNHEY and CDR2 is SMNVEV (reference sequence). V was pared by 0 bases and J by 4 bases, with 9 bases between. The CDR3 is 14 amino acids. CDR3 loop: CASSLSRGRETQYF. The CDR3 DNA follows: TGTGCCAGCAGTTTATCGAGGGGTCGAGAGACCCAGTACTTC.

The chain recombines TRBV5-1 with TRBJ2-3; D call uncertain. Trimming shortened V by 3 bases and J by 3 bases, and 8 bases separated the two germline ends. This CDR3 has 13 residues. Germline V gene sequence: CDR1 SGHRS, CDR2 YFSETQ. The CDR3 sequence: CASSSTPTDTQYF. CDR3 bases: TGCGCCAGCAGCTCGACTCCTACAGATACGCAGTATTTT.